This T cell receptor beta chain was identified during a study of cytomegalovirus exposure and HLA in healthy donors. General study findings and limits: Follow-up analysis seemed to connect common viral pathogens with several of the most significant clusters identified. A list of 150 or so TCR beta chains associated with cytomegalovirus was given. In an earlier analysis, productive rearrangement rates for most beta V segments clustered near 87% or 30%.

Turning to this clone: Its antigen is still unknown.

Germline CDR1 and CDR2: SNHLY and FYNNEI. The CDR3 is made up of 15 amino acids. Amplification used 60 Vbeta primers and 13 Jbeta primers. Produced via immunoSEQ multiplex PCR; TCRdb's table is partial and in-frame only. Of 200,000 to 250,000 clones in the sample, approximately 90% were seen once. The TCR comes from a woman aged 18-35 years in good health and CMV-seronegative. Sequences were obtained from PBMCs. The chain joins TRBV2 to TRBJ2-5, with 9 nucleotides matching TRBD2. The closer fit of TRBJ2-7 to the DNA end suggests the J call may be wrong. The CDR3 sequence is CASSKSGTSIYEQYF. DNA for the CDR3: TGTGCCAGCAGTAAGAGCGGGACTAGCATTTACGAGCAGTACTTC.